The next 21 T cell receptor beta chains were all read from a single sample in a study of CD8+ T cells in alopecia areata. The treatment was: oral pan-JAK inhibitor, 5-10 mg twice daily. Extraction and reverse transcription of RNA yielded cDNA as the sequencing template. Sequenced by immunoSEQ multiplex PCR; TCRdb stores in-frame clones only, minus some. The sample lists 200,000 to 250,000 clones, approximately 38% occurring once. Material: CD4+ T cells sorted from blood, obtained at week 34, from a patient treated with tofacitinib. These receptors all stem from a human donor with alopecia areata.

CDR3 nucleotide sequence: TGTGCCAGCCACGCAGGGTCAGGCGGCTACACCTTC. Translating it yields CASHAGSGGYTF. The chain joins TRBV25-1 to TRBJ1-2; a possible D gene is TRBD1 (5 bases). CDR1 is MGHDK, CDR2 SYGVNS, per germline. This CDR3 contains 12 residues. Trimming stripped 8 bases from V and 8 bases from J, with 15 bases between.

Of note for this clone: The sample contains more than one DNA sequence encoding this CDR3. J is TRBJ1-6 and V is TRBV30, with TRBD1 as a possible D gene (6 bases). CDR3 length: 13 amino acids. V shed 0 bases and J shed 7 bases, with 7 bases lying between them. Germline assignment: CDR1 GTSNPN and CDR2 SVGIG (reference sequence). This CDR3 is CAWSVQGNSPLHF. DNA of the CDR3: TGTGCCTGGAGTGTCCAGGGGAATTCACCCCTCCACTTT.

The chain couples TRBV10-3 to TRBJ2-2, with D tentatively TRBD1 or TRBD2 (5 bases each). Per germline, CDR1 ENHRY and CDR2 SYGVKD. V lost 2 bases, J lost 3 bases, and 10 bases lay in between. The CDR3 runs to 15 residues. This CDR3 reads CAISERGPDTGELFF. The CDR3 nucleotides are TGTGCCATCAGTGAGCGGGGCCCGGACACCGGGGAGCTGTTTTTT.

This chain connects TRBV7-8 to TRBJ2-1, with 11 bases fitting TRBD1. CDR1 and CDR2 (germline): SGHVS, FQNEAQ. The CDR3 covers 17 residues. Germline trimming cut 5 bases from V and 7 bases from J; bases unmatched to any gene: 13. CDR3 amino acids: CASSPQGTGQGVNEQFF. CDR3 nucleotide sequence: TGTGCCAGCAGCCCCCAGGGTACGGGACAGGGGGTTAATGAGCAGTTCTTC.

This clone was observed a few times. The rearrangement uses TRBV5-1 and TRBJ2-1; unclear D gene. V was cut by 4 bases and J by 0 bases, with 11 bases left in between. The germline V gene has CDR1 SGHRS and CDR2 YFSETQ. The CDR3 has 15 residues. The CDR3 DNA reads as TGCGCCAGCAGCCTGACACTTAGCTCCTACAATGAGCAGTTCTTC. It encodes CASSLTLSSYNEQFF.

This clone has only a few counts. The rearrangement joins TRBV7-9 to TRBJ2-7; 9 nucleotides agree with TRBD1. In germline, CDR1 is SEHNR, CDR2 FQNEAQ (reference sequence). Unmatched junction bases numbered 5, after V lost 5 bases and J lost 3 bases. The CDR3 loop spans 14 amino acids. The CDR3 nucleotides read TGTGCCAGCAGCCCCGGGACAGGGAACTACGAGCAGTACTTC. It yields the protein CASSPGTGNYEQYF.

The chain joins TRBV7-9 to TRBJ2-3, with 7 bases that match TRBD2. The CDR3 contains 16 residues. The junction had 9 bases not matched to a gene; V was cut back by 3 bases and J by 3 bases. Germline values: CDR1 SEHNR, CDR2 FQNEAQ (reference sequence). CDR3 sequence reads: CASSLVTSPGTDTQYF. CDR3 coding DNA: TGTGCCAGCAGCTTGGTGACTAGCCCCGGGACAGATACGCAGTATTTT.

The rearrangement uses TRBV9 and TRBJ2-1; 12 bases line up with TRBD2. The CDR3 has 15 amino acids. Germline V gene data show CDR1 as SGDLS and CDR2 as YYNGEE. Trimming took 4 bases from V and 10 from J; bases not matched to a gene: 9. In nucleotides, the CDR3 is TGTGCCAGCAGCACGGCGACTAGCGGGGGAAAGGAGCAGTTCTTC. It encodes CASSTATSGGKEQFF.

The CDR3 coding sequence is TGTGCCAGCAGTAGCCCGGACAGCACAGATACGCAGTATTTT. This codes for CASSSPDSTDTQYF. J is TRBJ2-3 and V is TRBV6-5; D gene ambiguous. Germline V gives CDR1 MNHEY, CDR2 SVGAGI. Between the trimmed V and J ends, which lost 5 bases and 0 bases, there was a span of 9 bases. This CDR3 is 14 amino acids long.

This clone was found many times. The chain employs TRBV4-1 and TRBJ2-2; D possibly corresponds to TRBD1 (6 bases). Per germline, CDR1 MGHRA and CDR2 YSYEKL. There are 15 residues in the CDR3. V dropped 3 bases and J dropped 6 bases, with 14 bases sitting between them. CDR3 DNA: TGCGCCAGCAGCCATCCACAGGGCAGGGCCGGGGAGCTGTTTTTT. It yields the protein CASSHPQGRAGELFF.

This clone was counted a few times. This chain connects TRBV18 to TRBJ1-2; possible D gene TRBD1, 5 bases. The CDR3 runs to 16 residues. Germline V gene data show CDR1 as KGHSH and CDR2 as LQKENI. With 0 bases removed from V and 8 bases from J, the gap between germline ends came to 19 bases. CDR3 coding DNA: TGTGCCAGCTCACCACCGGCCACCCGGTCGGGGGGAGGCTACACCTTC. This codes for CASSPPATRSGGGYTF.

The CDR3, as DNA: TGCAGCGTCGACCAGGGATTTGAAGCTTTCTTT. This codes for CSVDQGFEAFF. The chain is built from TRBV29-1 and TRBJ1-1, with D tentatively TRBD1 (5 bases). V dropped 6 bases and J dropped 7 bases, with 12 bases sitting between them. The CDR3 consists of 11 residues. Germline-derived CDR1 and CDR2 are SQVTM and ANQGSEA.

The chain couples TRBV25-1 to TRBJ1-1; D unclear. The CDR3 consists of 11 residues. Per the germline V gene, CDR1 is MGHDK and CDR2 is SYGVNS. The germline V and J ends were trimmed by 6 bases and 3 bases, with 5 bases remaining between them. CDR3 sequence (DNA): TGTGCCAGCAGGGGTTACACTGAAGCTTTCTTT. Amino acids: CASRGYTEAFF.

In DNA form, the CDR3 reads TGTGCCAGCAGCGCCAGCGGGGGAATCTACGAGCAGTACTTC. It codes for CASSASGGIYEQYF. The chain has TRBV7-3 and TRBJ2-7; 8 positions match TRBD2. This CDR3 comprises 14 residues. Per germline, CDR1 SGHTA and CDR2 FQGTGA. Germline trimming cut 5 bases from V and 3 bases from J; bases unmatched to any gene: 6. The full variable domain, rest sourced from reference TRBV7-3 and TRBJ2-7, is GAGVSQTPSNKVTEKGKYVELRCDPISGHTALYWYRQSLGQGPEFLIYFQGTGAADDSGLPNDRFFAVRPEGSVSTLKIQRTERGDSAVYLCASSASGGIYEQYFGPGTRLTVT.

The chain links TRBV7-9 to TRBJ2-3, with 8 bases aligning to TRBD2. Losses at the gene ends were 5 bases for V and 0 bases for J; bases not matched to a gene: 4. The CDR3 has 15 residues. Germline CDR1 and CDR2: SEHNR and FQNEAQ (reference sequence). The CDR3 DNA reads as TGTGCCAGCAGCGTGTCTAGCGGGAGCACAGATACGCAGTATTTT. This sequence encodes CASSVSSGSTDTQYF.

This clone was detected ten times or more. This specimen includes other DNA sequences encoding the same CDR3. V gene TRBV6-6 combines with J gene TRBJ1-1; 8 bases agree with TRBD1. From germline, CDR1 is MNHNY and CDR2 SVGAGI (reference sequence). The CDR3 loop spans 14 amino acids. The ends lost 5 bases at V and 1 base at J; junction bases unmatched: 3. Here the CDR3 DNA reads TGTGCCAGCAGTACCGACAGGGGGAACACTGAAGCTTTCTTT. It encodes CASSTDRGNTEAFF.

This clone was detected a few times. V is TRBV7-9 and J is TRBJ1-2; D gene uncertain. The CDR3 contains 14 residues. Germline V gene data show CDR1 as SEHNR and CDR2 as FQNEAQ (reference sequence). The germline V and J ends were trimmed by 0 bases and 3 bases, with 8 bases remaining between them. The CDR3 loop reads CASSLADTYYGYTF. CDR3 DNA: TGTGCCAGCAGCTTAGCCGATACGTACTATGGCTACACCTTC. The full variable domain, rest sourced from reference TRBV7-9 and TRBJ1-2, is DTGVSQNPRHKITKRGQNVTFRCDPISEHNRLYWYRQTLGQGPEFLTYFQNEAQLEKSRLLSDRFSAERPKGSFSTLEIQRTEQGDSAMYLCASSLADTYYGYTFGSGTRLTVV.

This clone was seen only a few times. The chain uses TRBV13 and TRBJ1-2; a weak D match, TRBD1 (5 bases). CDR1 PRHDT and CDR2 FYEKMQ come from the germline V gene (reference sequence). The V end lost 4 bases, the J end lost 1 base, and 10 bases lay between the germline ends. CDR3 size: 14 residues. CDR3 coding DNA: TGTGCCAGCAGCTCCAGGCAGGGTAACTATGGCTACACCTTC. Amino acids: CASSSRQGNYGYTF.

The genes are TRBV5-4 and TRBJ1-4; TRBD1 agrees at 7 bases. The V segment lost 3 bases and the J segment 1 base; nucleotides outside the gene matches: 3. Germline CDR1 SGHNT, CDR2 YYREEE (reference sequence). The CDR3 has 15 residues. In nucleotides, the CDR3 is TGTGCCAGCAGCTCCCGGACAGGAACTAATGAAAAACTGTTTTTT. Its translation is CASSSRTGTNEKLFF.

The gene calls are TRBV30 and TRBJ2-2; D not certain. Germline V gene sequence: CDR1 GTSNPN, CDR2 SVGIG (reference sequence). The CDR3 loop spans 14 amino acids. V dropped 4 bases and J dropped 1 base, with 10 bases sitting between them. The CDR3 reads CAWKATVNTGELFF. CDR3 bases: TGTGCCTGGAAGGCTACCGTGAACACCGGGGAGCTGTTTTTT. Full variable domain (missing parts from reference TRBV30 and TRBJ2-2): SQTIHQWPATLVQPVGSPLSLECTVEGTSNPNLYWYRQAAGRGLQLLFYSVGIGQISSEVPQNLSASRPQDRQFILSSKKLLLSDSGFYLCAWKATVNTGELFFGEGSRLTVL.

The table lists this clone with a few counts. V and J are TRBV5-8 and TRBJ1-2, with a possible D match to TRBD1 (5 bases). Trimming took 5 bases from V and 3 from J, leaving 8 bases between them. CDR3 size: 12 residues. Germline V gives CDR1 SGHTS, CDR2 YDEGEE. CDR3 protein: CASRQVYYGYTF. The CDR3 DNA follows: TGTGCCAGCAGACAGGTTTACTATGGCTACACCTTC.